The 28 T cell receptor beta chains reported below all come from one sample, sequenced in a study of cytomegalovirus exposure and HLA in healthy donors. In the PCR, 60 Vbeta and 13 Jbeta primers were used. Using immunoSEQ multiplex PCR, the repertoire was profiled, and TCRdb retains in-frame clones only, with some absent. The table shows 110,000 to 150,000 clones, with about four fifths occurring only once. Sequences were obtained from PBMCs. The receptors shown here come from a man aged 25 to 40 in good health and CMV-seronegative.

The chain combines TRBV2 with TRBJ2-1; D is perhaps TRBD1 (6 bases). This CDR3 is built from 14 residues. Per germline, CDR1 SNHLY and CDR2 FYNNEI. Trimming left V 1 base short and J 4 bases short, with 8 bases between. DNA for the CDR3: TGTGCCAGCAGTGAAGGGACAGCTTACAATGAGCAGTTCTTC. This codes for CASSEGTAYNEQFF.

The chain carries TRBV4-1 and TRBJ1-1, with 9 bases matching TRBD1. The germline V gene encodes CDR1 MGHRA and CDR2 YSYEKL. V shed 4 bases and J 0 bases; nucleotides not matched to a gene: 6. The CDR3 has 16 residues. Written as DNA, the CDR3 is TGCGCCAGCAGCCCCGGGACAGGGAAAATGAACACTGAAGCTTTCTTT. Translation: CASSPGTGKMNTEAFF.

The rearrangement links TRBV5-1 to TRBJ2-7; D remains ambiguous. CDR3 length equals 17 residues. Germline V gene data show CDR1 as SGHRS and CDR2 as YFSETQ. V lost 0 bases and J 6 bases, leaving 22 bases between the germline ends. CDR3 sequence: CASSLGNPAPFSSEQYF. CDR3 nucleotide sequence: TGCGCCAGCAGCTTGGGAAATCCAGCCCCGTTTAGCTCCGAGCAGTACTTC.

The V and J genes are TRBV7-9 and TRBJ1-4; a possible D gene is TRBD1 (5 bases). CDR3 length equals 14 residues. Deletions cut 4 bases from V and 5 bases from J, with 11 bases between. Germline V gene sequence: CDR1 SEHNR, CDR2 FQNEAQ (reference sequence). CDR3 region: CASSSDSENEKLFF. CDR3 DNA sequence: TGTGCCAGCAGCTCCGACAGTGAGAATGAAAAACTGTTTTTT.

This chain joins TRBV6-6 and TRBJ1-2, with TRBD1 identical over 12 bases. This CDR3 spans 16 amino acids. J was trimmed by 4 bases and V by 6 bases; bases with no gene match: 9. CDR1 and CDR2 from the germline V gene are MNHNY and SVGAGI (reference sequence). The CDR3 loop reads CASSLEGQGAAYGYTF. The CDR3 DNA reads TGTGCCAGCAGCCTAGAGGGACAGGGGGCGGCCTATGGCTACACCTTC.

Only a few counts were recorded for this clone. V gene TRBV10-3 combines with J gene TRBJ2-1, with TRBD1 matching 7 bases. The V gene end was trimmed by 9 bases and the J gene end by 5 bases; junction bases not matched to a gene: 4. The CDR3 length is 12 residues. Germline V lookup: CDR1 ENHRY, CDR2 SYGVKD. The CDR3 loop is CAIETGHNEQFF. The CDR3 region has the DNA TGTGCCATAGAGACAGGGCACAATGAGCAGTTCTTC.

V gene TRBV27 combines with J gene TRBJ2-1; 10 bases align to TRBD2. This CDR3 is built from 16 residues. V shed 5 bases, J shed 8 bases, and the junction held 12 bases outside the gene matches. The V gene's germline CDR1 is MNHEY and CDR2 SMNVEV (reference sequence). The DNA of the CDR3 is TGTGCCAGCAGTGCCAGCGGGGGGGTTGCTTGGTATGAGCAGTTCTTC. As protein: CASSASGGVAWYEQFF.

The rearrangement links TRBV5-1 to TRBJ1-2; D is possibly TRBD1 (6 bases). The CDR3 has 14 amino acids. CDR1 is SGHRS and CDR2 is YFSETQ in the germline V gene. V lost 0 bases and J 8 bases, leaving 14 bases between the germline ends. CDR3 protein: CASSLEGDWNGYTF. The CDR3, as DNA: TGCGCCAGCAGCTTGGAGGGGGATTGGAACGGCTACACCTTC.

V is TRBV2 and J is TRBJ2-1; TRBD2 agrees at 9 bases. In germline, CDR1 is SNHLY, CDR2 FYNNEI. This CDR3 comprises 14 residues. V shed 6 bases and J 8 bases; nucleotides not matched to a gene: 8. Here the CDR3 DNA reads TGTGCCAGCAGCGCCTTAGCGGGGGTGGATGAGCAGTTCTTC. This codes for CASSALAGVDEQFF.

This clone was recorded at least ten times. The J gene is TRBJ2-7, the V gene TRBV7-9, with a possible D match to TRBD2 (5 bases). Per germline, CDR1 SEHNR and CDR2 FQNEAQ (reference sequence). Trimming took off 5 bases at V and 7 bases at J, with 12 bases between the two ends. The CDR3 extends over 12 amino acids. The DNA for the CDR3 is TGTGCCAGCAGCCCTGGACTGAGGGAGCAGTACTTC. Translation: CASSPGLREQYF.

V is TRBV5-1 and J is TRBJ2-2, with 11 bases lining up with TRBD2. This CDR3 has 16 residues. J lost 4 bases, V lost 2 bases, and 4 bases had no gene match. Germline CDR1 reads SGHRS; CDR2 reads YFSETQ. CDR3 protein: CASSLLAGVLTGELFF. In DNA, the CDR3 is TGCGCCAGCAGCTTACTAGCGGGGGTGCTCACCGGGGAGCTGTTTTTT.

The chain links TRBV7-9 to TRBJ2-7; TRBD2 agrees at 12 bases. The CDR3 has 16 residues. The J segment lost 7 bases and the V segment lost 3 bases, leaving 10 bases of the junction unmatched. Germline-derived CDR1 and CDR2 are SEHNR and FQNEAQ (reference sequence). For the CDR3, the DNA is TGTGCCAGCAGCTTCCGCCTGACTAGCGGGGGAGAGGAGCAGTACTTC. Encoded protein: CASSFRLTSGGEEQYF.

This clone appeared a single time. The rearrangement uses TRBV27 and TRBJ2-7; the D gene is possibly TRBD2 (7 bases). Germline CDR1 reads MNHEY; CDR2 reads SMNVEV (reference sequence). CDR3 length: 14 amino acids. Between the trimmed V and J ends, which lost 4 bases and 4 bases, there was a span of 14 bases. The CDR3 is CASSSGGRGYEQYF. The CDR3 DNA sequence: TGTGCCAGCAGTTCCGGGGGGCGCGGGTACGAGCAGTACTTC.

The chain joins TRBV2 to TRBJ2-3; TRBD2 matches 7 bases. This CDR3 has 15 residues. V lost 7 bases and J lost 2; bases outside the gene matches: 9. In germline, CDR1 is SNHLY, CDR2 FYNNEI. The CDR3 DNA is TGTGCCAGCATTAGAGCGGGGAGGGTCACAGATACGCAGTATTTT. It encodes CASIRAGRVTDTQYF.

This chain joins TRBV10-2 and TRBJ2-2; weak D call: TRBD2 (6 bases). The V gene lost 2 bases and the J gene lost 0 bases, with 10 bases spanning the gap. Per the germline V gene, CDR1 is WSHSY and CDR2 is SAAADI. The CDR3 length is 16 residues. The DNA for the CDR3 is TGCGCCAGCAGTGAGATCGGGGAGGCGAACACCGGGGAGCTGTTTTTT. This encodes CASSEIGEANTGELFF.

This clone has only one observation. This chain uses TRBV6-4 with TRBJ1-2; 9 bases line up with TRBD1. J gave up 2 bases and V 6 bases, and 7 bases lay outside the gene matches. This CDR3 comprises 15 residues. CDR1 is MRHNA, CDR2 SNTAGT, per germline. The CDR3 here is CASRDPGQGNYGYTF. The CDR3 nucleotides read TGTGCCAGCAGAGACCCGGGACAGGGCAACTATGGCTACACCTTC.

This sequence joins TRBV18 and TRBJ2-7; 7 nucleotides match TRBD1. The V gene end was trimmed by 5 bases and the J gene end by 1 base; junction bases not matched to a gene: 5. This CDR3 comprises 14 residues. Germline V gene sequence: CDR1 KGHSH, CDR2 LQKENI. CDR3 in DNA: TGTGCCAGCTCATTTCGACAGGGATCCTACGAGCAGTACTTC. The encoded protein is CASSFRQGSYEQYF.

The chain combines TRBV19 with TRBJ2-7; 8 positions agree with TRBD1. The V gene end was trimmed by 4 bases and the J gene end by 3 bases; junction bases not matched to a gene: 5. The CDR3 runs to 14 residues. Germline V CDR1 and CDR2: LNHDA, SQIVND (reference sequence). CDR3 bases: TGTGCCAGTAGTACCTCCGGGACAGGCTACGAGCAGTACTTC. Its translation: CASSTSGTGYEQYF. Combining the CDR3 with reference TRBV19 and TRBJ2-7 gives the whole variable domain DGGITQSPKYLFRKEGQNVTLSCEQNLNHDAMYWYRQDPGQGLRLIYYSQIVNDFQKGDIAEGYSVSREKKESFPLTVTSAQKNPTAFYLCASSTSGTGYEQYFGPGTRLTVT.

The rearrangement joins TRBV6-5 to TRBJ1-5; weak D call: TRBD1 (6 bases). Per germline, CDR1 MNHEY and CDR2 SVGAGI. The CDR3 consists of 15 residues. Trimming removed 6 bases at V and 0 bases at J, with 12 bases between. CDR3 in amino acids: CASSPRQDSNQPQHF. Here the CDR3 DNA reads TGTGCCAGCAGCCCCCGACAGGATAGCAATCAGCCCCAGCATTTT.

V usage is TRBV5-1 and J usage is TRBJ2-2, with 12 bases matching TRBD2. Trimming cost V 4 bases and J 6 bases; bases outside gene matches: 7. Germline V gene sequence: CDR1 SGHRS, CDR2 YFSETQ. The length of the CDR3 is 16 residues. CDR3 DNA sequence: TGCGCCAGCAGCCCAAGACTAGCGGGAGAGGCCGGGGAGCTGTTTTTT. Its protein is CASSPRLAGEAGELFF.

This clone was detected once. The rearrangement links TRBV19 to TRBJ1-1; TRBD1 might be the D (6 bases). V dropped 9 bases and J dropped 3 bases, with 11 bases sitting between them. The length of the CDR3 is 12 residues. In germline, CDR1 is LNHDA, CDR2 SQIVND (reference sequence). The CDR3 nucleotides are TGTGCCAGCCAACAGGGCCACACTGAAGCTTTCTTT. It codes for CASQQGHTEAFF.

CDR3 nucleotide sequence: TGTGCCAGCAGTTTACAGTCAGGGGCGCAAGAGACCCAGTACTTC. This gives the protein CASSLQSGAQETQYF. This chain uses TRBV28 with TRBJ2-5, with D possibly matching TRBD1 (6 bases). Germline V gene lookup returns CDR1 MDHEN and CDR2 SYDVKM. The CDR3 extends over 15 amino acids. V lost 2 bases and J lost 2, with 12 bases in between. Filled out from reference TRBV28 and TRBJ2-5, the complete variable domain reads DVKVTQSSRYLVKRTGEKVFLECVQDMDHENMFWYRQDPGLGLRLIYFSYDVKMKEKGDIPEGYSVSREKKERFSLILESASTNQTSMYLCASSLQSGAQETQYFGPGTRLLVL.

This chain joins TRBV19 and TRBJ2-7; TRBD1 matches 10 bases. This CDR3 is built from 12 residues. V lost 6 bases, J lost 6 bases, and 2 bases stayed unmatched. Germline V lookup: CDR1 LNHDA, CDR2 SQIVND (reference sequence). The CDR3 is CASRRQGAEQYF. DNA of the CDR3: TGTGCCAGTAGACGACAGGGGGCCGAGCAGTACTTC.

The chain uses TRBV6-5 and TRBJ1-3; tentatively, D is TRBD1 (5 bases). The V gene's germline CDR1 is MNHEY and CDR2 SVGAGI. This CDR3 contains 15 residues. The V end lost 5 bases, the J end lost 0 bases, and 11 bases lay between the germline ends. The CDR3 region has the DNA TGTGCCAGCAGTCCCTCGGGGGACTCTGGAAACACCATATATTTT. Amino acids: CASSPSGDSGNTIYF.

The CDR3 loop is CASRRLAGETQYF. The CDR3 nucleotides read TGCGCCAGCAGAAGACTAGCGGGAGAGACCCAGTACTTC. The rearrangement joins TRBV5-1 to TRBJ2-5, with TRBD2 matching 10 bases. The CDR3 runs to 13 residues. Germline V CDR1 and CDR2: SGHRS, YFSETQ. With 5 bases clipped from V and 4 bases from J, the junction kept 2 bases outside the gene matches.

This chain connects TRBV5-4 to TRBJ2-1; possible D gene TRBD1, 5 bases. Germline V gives CDR1 SGHNT, CDR2 YYREEE (reference sequence). The CDR3 sequence is 16 residues long. The V gene lost 4 bases and the J gene lost 4 bases, with 18 bases spanning the gap. The CDR3 loop is CASSPAVGQAYNEQFF. The CDR3 DNA follows: TGTGCCAGCAGCCCCGCCGTGGGGCAGGCGTACAATGAGCAGTTCTTC.

This clone was seen a few times. Other DNA sequences in this sample translate to the same CDR3. The chain is built from TRBV28 and TRBJ1-1; a weak D match, TRBD1 (6 bases). The V end lost 7 bases, the J end lost 8 bases, and 11 bases lay between the germline ends. Germline values: CDR1 MDHEN, CDR2 SYDVKM. CDR3 length: 11 residues. The CDR3 loop reads CASILDREAFF. CDR3 DNA: TGTGCCAGCATCCTCGACAGGGAAGCTTTCTTT.

V usage is TRBV28 and J usage is TRBJ2-1; TRBD1 matches 10 bases. The CDR3 length is 16 residues. Germline CDR1 is MDHEN and CDR2 is SYDVKM. V gave up 4 bases and J gave up 2 bases; unmatched junction bases: 5. Here the CDR3 reads CASSSPGQGTYNEQFF. CDR3 sequence (DNA): TGTGCCAGCAGTTCTCCGGGACAGGGGACCTACAATGAGCAGTTCTTC.